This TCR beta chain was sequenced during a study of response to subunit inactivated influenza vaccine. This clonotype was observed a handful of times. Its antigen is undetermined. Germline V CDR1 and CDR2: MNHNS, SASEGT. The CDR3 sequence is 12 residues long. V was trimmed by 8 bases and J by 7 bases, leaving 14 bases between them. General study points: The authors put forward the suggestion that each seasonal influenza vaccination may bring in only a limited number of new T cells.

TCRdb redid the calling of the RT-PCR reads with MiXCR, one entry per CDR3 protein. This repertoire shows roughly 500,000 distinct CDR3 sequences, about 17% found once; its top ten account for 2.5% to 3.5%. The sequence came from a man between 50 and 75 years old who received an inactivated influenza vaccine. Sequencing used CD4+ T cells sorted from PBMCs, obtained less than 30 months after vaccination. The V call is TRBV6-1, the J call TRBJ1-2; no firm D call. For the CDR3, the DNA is TGTGCCAGCGAAGGCCCAAGGGTTGGCTACACCTTC. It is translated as CASEGPRVGYTF.